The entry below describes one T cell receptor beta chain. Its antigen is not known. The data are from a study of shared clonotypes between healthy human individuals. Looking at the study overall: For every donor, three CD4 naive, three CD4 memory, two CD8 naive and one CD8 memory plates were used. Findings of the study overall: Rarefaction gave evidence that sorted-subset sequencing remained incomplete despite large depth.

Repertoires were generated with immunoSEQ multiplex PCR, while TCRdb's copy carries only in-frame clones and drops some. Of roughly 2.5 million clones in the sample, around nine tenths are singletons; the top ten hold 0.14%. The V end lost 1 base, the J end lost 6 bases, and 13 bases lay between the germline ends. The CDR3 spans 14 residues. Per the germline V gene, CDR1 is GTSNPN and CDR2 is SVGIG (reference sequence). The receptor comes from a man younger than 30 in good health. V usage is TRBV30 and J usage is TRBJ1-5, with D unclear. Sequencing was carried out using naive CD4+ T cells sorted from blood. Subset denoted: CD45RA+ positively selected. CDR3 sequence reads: CAWSGLSVGQPQHF. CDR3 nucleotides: TGTGCCTGGAGTGGACTTTCCGTCGGTCAGCCCCAGCATTTT.